Below, one T cell receptor (beta chain) is given with its context. The antigen remains undetermined. Sample time point: healthy volunteer bleed at 2 weeks. The authors extracted total RNA from unfractionated whole blood. The library attached unique molecular identifiers to individual cDNA molecules. Per the study methods: TCRs per sample had a median of approximately 88,000 and ranged from roughly 20,000 to 700,000. TCRdb independently ran MiXCR on the RACE reads; one entry per CDR3 protein. TCRdb's processing, not the authors' own work, is the source of the V and J calls. The table records more than 70,000 distinct CDR3 sequences, approximately 9% of them present only once. This entry comes from a study of human T cells and chemical hapten exposure. Study-level background: The study traced per-sample TCR yield variation mainly to small differences in pooled library volumes.

V shed 8 bases and J 0 bases; nucleotides not matched to a gene: 5. In germline, CDR1 is SGHRS, CDR2 YFSETQ. There are 15 residues in the CDR3. The study's findings and limits: The number of TCRs above 1 in 1000 frequency did not change after DPC sensitization.

This TCR was sampled from a female donor in good health. Some clones in this sample may be carry-over from other donors' samples. The chain recombines TRBV5-1 with TRBJ2-2, with 9 bases matching TRBD1. The sequenced sample was whole blood. This CDR3 reads CASEQGAPNTGELFF. CDR3 nucleotide sequence: TGCGCCAGTGAACAGGGGGCGCCGAACACCGGGGAGCTGTTTTTT.